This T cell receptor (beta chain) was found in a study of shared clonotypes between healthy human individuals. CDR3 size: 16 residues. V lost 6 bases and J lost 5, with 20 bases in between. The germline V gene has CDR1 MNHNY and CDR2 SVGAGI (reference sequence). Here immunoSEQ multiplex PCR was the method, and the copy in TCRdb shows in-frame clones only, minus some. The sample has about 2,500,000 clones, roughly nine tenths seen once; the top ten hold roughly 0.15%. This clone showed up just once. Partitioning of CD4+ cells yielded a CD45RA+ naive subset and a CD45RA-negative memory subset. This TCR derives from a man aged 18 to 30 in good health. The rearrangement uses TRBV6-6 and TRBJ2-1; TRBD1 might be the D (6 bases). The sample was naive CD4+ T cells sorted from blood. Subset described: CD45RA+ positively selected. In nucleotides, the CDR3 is TGTGCCAGCAGGAACTCGAGGGGACAAGGGAACAATGAGCAGTTCTTC. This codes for CASRNSRGQGNNEQFF.